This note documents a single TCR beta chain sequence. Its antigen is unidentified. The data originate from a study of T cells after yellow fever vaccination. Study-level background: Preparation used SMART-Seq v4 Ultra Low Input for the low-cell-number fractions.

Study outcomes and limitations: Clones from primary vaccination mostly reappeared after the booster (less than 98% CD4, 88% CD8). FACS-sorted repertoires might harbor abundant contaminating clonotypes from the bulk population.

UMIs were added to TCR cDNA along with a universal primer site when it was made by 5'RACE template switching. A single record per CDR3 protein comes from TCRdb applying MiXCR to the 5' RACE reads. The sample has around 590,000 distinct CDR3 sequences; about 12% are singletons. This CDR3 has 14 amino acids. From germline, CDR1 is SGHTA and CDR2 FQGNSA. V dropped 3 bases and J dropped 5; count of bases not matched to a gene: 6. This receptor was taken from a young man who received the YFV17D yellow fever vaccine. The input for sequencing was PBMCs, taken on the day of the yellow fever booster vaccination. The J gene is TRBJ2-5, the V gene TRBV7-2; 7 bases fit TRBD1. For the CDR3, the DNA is TGTGCCAGCAGCTTTGACAGGGTGAGGGAGACCCAGTACTTC. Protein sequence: CASSFDRVRETQYF.